This T cell receptor (beta chain) was found in a study of STAT5B mutations in CD4+ large granular lymphocyte leukemia. This CDR3 spans 15 amino acids. Germline values: CDR1 SGDLS, CDR2 YYNGEE. V shed 2 bases, J shed 3 bases, and the junction held 5 bases outside the gene matches. Sequenced by immunoSEQ multiplex PCR; TCRdb stores in-frame clones only, minus some. Among 25,000 to 35,000 clones listed, roughly 80% were seen once. The receptor was derived from a human donor in good health. The chain joins TRBV9 to TRBJ1-3; TRBD1 aligns across 7 bases. What was sequenced was CD4+ T cells from blood buffy coats. DNA of the CDR3: TGTGCCAGCAGCGTGGGAGGGGGCGATGGAAACACCATATATTTT. This gives the protein CASSVGGGDGNTIYF. Variable domain in full (rest from reference TRBV9 and TRBJ1-3): DSGVTQTPKHLITATGQRVTLRCSPRSGDLSVYWYQQSLDQGLQFLIQYYNGEERAKGNILERFSAQQFPDLHSELNLSSLELGDSALYFCASSVGGGDGNTIYFGEGSWLTVV.